The clone carrying this T cell receptor beta chain was seen once. The authors ran a second PCR of about 6 to 11 cycles using a sample-barcoded 5' primer and a J-beta primer mix. TCRdb passed the 5' RACE reads through MiXCR, listing each CDR3 protein once. The sample lists some 1.7 million distinct CDR3 sequences, 28% occurring once. This record comes from a study of blood T cells in healthy people across ages. There are 16 residues in the CDR3. V was cut by 3 bases and J by 4 bases, with 16 bases left in between. CDR1 and CDR2 from the germline V gene are DFQATT and SNEGSKA (reference sequence). The receptor was isolated from a woman in her 30s in good health. This chain uses TRBV20-1 with TRBJ2-6; D might be TRBD1 (6 bases). The sample comprised blood. The CDR3 region has the DNA TGCAGTGCTAGCCAAAAGGGGGAAGTGGGGGCCAACGTCCTGACTTTC. It yields the protein CSASQKGEVGANVLTF.